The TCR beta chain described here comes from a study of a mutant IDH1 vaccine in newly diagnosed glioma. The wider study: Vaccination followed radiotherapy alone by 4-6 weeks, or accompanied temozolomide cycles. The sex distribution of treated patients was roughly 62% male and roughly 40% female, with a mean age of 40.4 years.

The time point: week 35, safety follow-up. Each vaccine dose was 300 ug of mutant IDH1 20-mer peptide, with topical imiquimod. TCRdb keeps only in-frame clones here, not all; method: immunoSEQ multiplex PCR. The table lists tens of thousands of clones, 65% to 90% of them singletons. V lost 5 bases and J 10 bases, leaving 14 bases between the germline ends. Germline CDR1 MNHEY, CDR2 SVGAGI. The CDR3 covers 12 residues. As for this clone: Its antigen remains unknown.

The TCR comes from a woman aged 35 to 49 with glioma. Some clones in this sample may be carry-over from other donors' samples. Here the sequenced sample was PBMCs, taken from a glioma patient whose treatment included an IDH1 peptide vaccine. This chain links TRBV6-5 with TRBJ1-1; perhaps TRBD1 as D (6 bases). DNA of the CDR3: TGTGCCAGCAGTCAACCCGAGGGGGGAGCTTTCTTT. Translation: CASSQPEGGAFF.